The rows below give T cell receptor beta chains drawn from one sample of a study of CD8 T cells in ankylosing spondylitis. Using its own MiXCR run on the 5' RACE reads, TCRdb lists one record per CDR3 protein. The sample lists about 220,000 distinct CDR3 sequences; about a sixth were seen once. Material for sequencing was blood, either unsorted or a sorted T cell fraction (not recorded which). The receptors originated from a male donor with ankylosing spondylitis. CDR3s include the opening cysteine and the closing phenylalanine or tryptophan. Each record gives: J gene, clone size, D gene, CDR3 length, V gene, CDR3 DNA, CDR3 protein. A D gene is named only where the DNA matches it firmly. Clone size is given for some rows only: seen once, a few or many times, or a class if the clone is expanded.

j_gene: TRBJ1-1
abundance: many
d_gene: TRBD1
len: 15
v_gene: TRBV12-3/TRBV12-4
CDR3nt: TGTGCCAGCAGTTCTGCTTTTAGGGGGCGAACTGAAGCTTTCTTT
CDR3aa: CASSSAFRGRTEAFF

j_gene: TRBJ1-1
abundance: .
d_gene: TRBD1
len: 16
v_gene: TRBV5-6
CDR3nt: TGTGCCAGCAGCTTGGTGCGGGACAGGACCAACACTGAAGCTTTCTTT
CDR3aa: CASSLVRDRTNTEAFF

j_gene: TRBJ2-3
abundance: .
d_gene: .
len: 12
v_gene: TRBV12-3/TRBV12-4
CDR3nt: TGTGCCAGCAGCTATAGGGGAGATACGCAGTATTTT
CDR3aa: CASSYRGDTQYF

j_gene: TRBJ2-3
abundance: few
d_gene: .
len: 18
v_gene: TRBV11-1
CDR3nt: TGTGCCAGCAGCCCCCGGGAGCCCCCTACCGTTGCCACAGATACGCAGTATTTT
CDR3aa: CASSPREPPTVATDTQYF

j_gene: TRBJ2-7
abundance: many
d_gene: .
len: 11
v_gene: TRBV29-1
CDR3nt: TGCAGCGTTGGGGGGTCCTACGAGCAGTACTTC
CDR3aa: CSVGGSYEQYF

j_gene: TRBJ2-2
abundance: .
d_gene: .
len: 15
v_gene: TRBV2
CDR3nt: TGTGCCAGCAGGATACATCCAGAAGGCGCCGGGGAGCTGTTTTTT
CDR3aa: CASRIHPEGAGELFF

j_gene: TRBJ2-1
abundance: few
d_gene: TRBD2
len: 17
v_gene: TRBV11-2
CDR3nt: TGTGCCAGCAGCTCCGGGACTAGCGGAGAGACCTACAATGAGCAGTTCTTC
CDR3aa: CASSSGTSGETYNEQFF

j_gene: TRBJ1-1
abundance: few
d_gene: .
len: 14
v_gene: TRBV4-2
CDR3nt: TGTGCCAGCAGCCAAGATCCGGGTTACACTGAAGCTTTCTTT
CDR3aa: CASSQDPGYTEAFF

j_gene: TRBJ2-3
abundance: .
d_gene: TRBD2
len: 14
v_gene: TRBV27
CDR3nt: TGTGCCAGCAGTCTAGCGGGAGACTCAGATACGCAGTATTTT
CDR3aa: CASSLAGDSDTQYF

j_gene: TRBJ2-2
abundance: .
d_gene: .
len: 14
v_gene: TRBV2
CDR3nt: TGTGCCAGCAGTGGGACAGTAAACACCGGGGAGCTGTTTTTT
CDR3aa: CASSGTVNTGELFF

j_gene: TRBJ2-7
abundance: .
d_gene: .
len: 13
v_gene: TRBV6-6
CDR3nt: TGTGCCAGCAGTTTGGCTGATGCCTACGAGCAGTACTTC
CDR3aa: CASSLADAYEQYF

j_gene: TRBJ2-7
abundance: .
d_gene: TRBD2
len: 14
v_gene: TRBV20-1
CDR3nt: TGCAGTGCGGCGAGAACTAGCGAGGCCTACGAGCAGTACTTC
CDR3aa: CSAARTSEAYEQYF

j_gene: TRBJ2-7
abundance: few
d_gene: TRBD2
len: 14
v_gene: TRBV6-1
CDR3nt: TGTGCCAGCAGTCAGACTAGCGGGAGGGGTGAGCAGTACTTC
CDR3aa: CASSQTSGRGEQYF

j_gene: TRBJ2-7
abundance: .
d_gene: TRBD2
len: 17
v_gene: TRBV27
CDR3nt: TGTGCCAGCAGCCCCGGGTTTGCGGGGGTTTTCCCCTACGAGCAGTACTTC
CDR3aa: CASSPGFAGVFPYEQYF

j_gene: TRBJ1-1
abundance: few
d_gene: TRBD1
len: 15
v_gene: TRBV25-1
CDR3nt: TGTGCCAGCAGTGAATGGGGGACAGCCGACACTGAAGCTTTCTTT
CDR3aa: CASSEWGTADTEAFF

j_gene: TRBJ1-3
abundance: few
d_gene: .
len: 14
v_gene: TRBV9
CDR3nt: TGTGCCAGCAGCGGAGGGGTGACTGGAAACACCATATATTTT
CDR3aa: CASSGGVTGNTIYF

j_gene: TRBJ2-5
abundance: .
d_gene: .
len: 15
v_gene: TRBV2
CDR3nt: TGTGCCAGCAGTGAAAAGGGCAGGGGAGAAGAGACCCAGTACTTC
CDR3aa: CASSEKGRGEETQYF

j_gene: TRBJ2-7
abundance: .
d_gene: .
len: 14
v_gene: TRBV27
CDR3nt: TGTGCCAGCAGTCCCTCTAACTACGACTACGAGCAGTACTTC
CDR3aa: CASSPSNYDYEQYF

j_gene: TRBJ2-2
abundance: many
d_gene: .
len: 14
v_gene: TRBV12-3/TRBV12-4
CDR3nt: TGTGCCAGCAGCCCCGGGACAAACACCGGGGAGCTGTTTTTT
CDR3aa: CASSPGTNTGELFF

j_gene: TRBJ2-2
abundance: .
d_gene: .
len: 16
v_gene: TRBV11-3
CDR3nt: TGTGCCAGCAGGTTATTCGGGGACAAGAACACCGGGGAGCTGTTTTTT
CDR3aa: CASRLFGDKNTGELFF

j_gene: TRBJ2-7
abundance: few
d_gene: TRBD1
len: 16
v_gene: TRBV4-3
CDR3nt: TGCGCCAGCAGCCAGGCACAGGGCAGGGGGAGCTACGAGCAGTACTTC
CDR3aa: CASSQAQGRGSYEQYF

j_gene: TRBJ2-3
abundance: few
d_gene: .
len: 16
v_gene: TRBV30
CDR3nt: TGTGCCTGGAGGGCCGGGTTCGGGGGCGCGACAGATACGCAGTATTTT
CDR3aa: CAWRAGFGGATDTQYF

j_gene: TRBJ2-1
abundance: .
d_gene: TRBD2
len: 18
v_gene: TRBV25-1
CDR3nt: TGTGCCAGCAGTGAATGGGGGACTAGCGGGAACCGGTACAATGAGCAGTTCTTC
CDR3aa: CASSEWGTSGNRYNEQFF

j_gene: TRBJ2-2
abundance: .
d_gene: .
len: 11
v_gene: TRBV12-3/TRBV12-4
CDR3nt: TGTGCCAGCACTGACACCGGGGAGCTGTTTTTT
CDR3aa: CASTDTGELFF

j_gene: TRBJ2-1
abundance: .
d_gene: .
len: 15
v_gene: TRBV7-9
CDR3nt: TGTGCCAGCAGCCCCCTCCTGTCCCCATACAATGAGCAGTTCTTC
CDR3aa: CASSPLLSPYNEQFF

j_gene: TRBJ2-1
abundance: .
d_gene: .
len: 16
v_gene: TRBV28
CDR3nt: TGTGCCAGCAGTCCCCGAGGGGGGGGTAACGACAATGAGCAGTTCTTC
CDR3aa: CASSPRGGGNDNEQFF

j_gene: TRBJ2-7
abundance: .
d_gene: .
len: 15
v_gene: TRBV7-9
CDR3nt: TGTGCCAGCAGCTTAGTAGGTCGGGGACCCTACGAGCAGTACTTC
CDR3aa: CASSLVGRGPYEQYF

j_gene: TRBJ2-7
abundance: many
d_gene: .
len: 15
v_gene: TRBV15
CDR3nt: TGTGCCACCAGCAAGTCAAGCGACAAGACCTACGAGCAGTACTTC
CDR3aa: CATSKSSDKTYEQYF

j_gene: TRBJ2-2
abundance: .
d_gene: .
len: 13
v_gene: TRBV24-1
CDR3nt: TGTGCCACGGCTCCGGGTTCGACCGGGGAGCTGTTTTTT
CDR3aa: CATAPGSTGELFF

j_gene: TRBJ2-7
abundance: many
d_gene: .
len: 15
v_gene: TRBV28
CDR3nt: TGTGCCAGCAGTTCCGAAACAGGATTCTCCTACGAGCAGTACTTC
CDR3aa: CASSSETGFSYEQYF

j_gene: TRBJ2-3
abundance: .
d_gene: .
len: 13
v_gene: TRBV20-1
CDR3nt: TGCAGTGCTCTCCTTGGGGAGTTGGATACGCAGTATTTT
CDR3aa: CSALLGELDTQYF